The T cell receptor beta chain under discussion was sequenced for a study of T cell responses to AZD1222 COVID-19 vaccine. At the level of the study: It was second doses at about 4 or about 12 weeks that were pooled.

Using immunoSEQ multiplex PCR, the repertoire was profiled, and TCRdb retains in-frame clones only, with some absent. The sample lists about 120,000 clones; 92% were seen once. Whole-study results and caveats: Most donors were white British, females outnumbered males, and clonal diversity was possibly underestimated.

Looked up from germline, CDR1 is KGHSH and CDR2 is LQKENI. The CDR3 is 13 residues long. The germline V and J ends were trimmed by 0 bases and 9 bases, with 11 bases remaining between them. Worth noting for this clone: Antigen: not known.

This rearrangement joins TRBV18 to TRBJ1-1; D is unclear. Here the sequenced sample was peripheral blood, taken on day 0 of AZD1222 vaccination. This receptor was taken from an adult in good health. The CDR3 region has the DNA TGTGCCAGCTCACCACCTCCGCCCAGGCAAGCTTTCTTT. It translates to CASSPPPPRQAFF.